The rows below give T cell receptor beta chains drawn from one sample of a study of blood T cells in healthy people across ages. TCRdb reprocessed the 5' RACE reads with MiXCR, giving one entry per CDR3 protein. In the table there are 700,000 to 900,000 distinct CDR3 sequences, roughly 25% of which are singletons. These data were also filed under a second study, of T cells of mothers and their children.

Sequenced: blood. The origin of the receptors is a boy aged 5-17 years in good health. CDR3s include the opening cysteine and the closing phenylalanine or tryptophan. Fields, in order: CDR3 protein, CDR3 DNA, clone size, V gene, J gene, D gene. The D gene is left open where the match is weak. Some rows have no size entry. The others give once, few or many, or a class for an expanded clone.

cdr3_aa: CASSGSHATNEKLFF
cdr3_nt: TGTGCTAGTAGTGGCTCACACGCAACTAATGAAAAACTGTTTTTT
clone_size: few
v_call: TRBV19
j_call: TRBJ1-4
d_call: .

cdr3_aa: CASSSGQGWEKLFF
cdr3_nt: TGTGCCAGCAGCTCCGGACAGGGTTGGGAAAAACTGTTTTTT
clone_size: many
v_call: TRBV28
j_call: TRBJ1-4
d_call: TRBD1

cdr3_aa: CASSLNHQETQYF
cdr3_nt: TGTGCCAGCAGCTTGAACCACCAAGAGACCCAGTACTTC
clone_size: .
v_call: TRBV5-6
j_call: TRBJ2-5
d_call: .

cdr3_aa: CASSLGGNIQNIQYF
cdr3_nt: TGTGCCAGCAGTTTGGGGGGGAATATTCAAAACATTCAGTACTTC
clone_size: .
v_call: TRBV28
j_call: TRBJ2-4
d_call: TRBD2

cdr3_aa: CASSPAGGLTDTQYF
cdr3_nt: TGTGCCAGCAGCCCCGCGGGGGGCCTCACAGATACGCAGTATTTT
clone_size: many
v_call: TRBV5-5
j_call: TRBJ2-3
d_call: TRBD2

cdr3_aa: CAIHRDADTQYF
cdr3_nt: TGTGCCATCCACAGGGATGCAGATACGCAGTATTTT
clone_size: .
v_call: TRBV7-9
j_call: TRBJ2-3
d_call: .

cdr3_aa: CASSERVKRPLQQQFF
cdr3_nt: TGTGCCAGCAGTGAAAGGGTGAAGCGGCCCCTTCAACAGCAGTTCTTC
clone_size: .
v_call: TRBV2
j_call: TRBJ2-1
d_call: .

cdr3_aa: CASSVGTRNEQFF
cdr3_nt: TGTGCCAGCAGCGTAGGTACTAGAAATGAGCAGTTCTTC
clone_size: .
v_call: TRBV9
j_call: TRBJ2-1
d_call: .

cdr3_aa: CASSQSSGGAYEQYF
cdr3_nt: TGCGCCAGCAGCCAGTCTAGCGGGGGTGCCTACGAGCAGTACTTC
clone_size: .
v_call: TRBV4-1
j_call: TRBJ2-7
d_call: TRBD2

cdr3_aa: CASSQNQGANTEAFF
cdr3_nt: TGCGCCAGCAGCCAAAACCAGGGGGCGAACACTGAAGCTTTCTTT
clone_size: .
v_call: TRBV5-1
j_call: TRBJ1-1
d_call: TRBD1

cdr3_aa: CASSQRVDPNTEAFF
cdr3_nt: TGTGCCAGCAGCCAAAGGGTTGACCCCAACACTGAAGCTTTCTTT
clone_size: few
v_call: TRBV3-1
j_call: TRBJ1-1
d_call: .

cdr3_aa: CASSHRPGQGNEQFF
cdr3_nt: TGTGCCAGCAGCCACCGTCCGGGACAGGGGAATGAGCAGTTCTTC
clone_size: .
v_call: TRBV3-1
j_call: TRBJ2-1
d_call: TRBD1

cdr3_aa: CASPSKTDFSGNTIYF
cdr3_nt: TGTGCCAGCCCCTCAAAGACGGATTTCTCTGGAAACACCATATATTTT
clone_size: .
v_call: TRBV6-1
j_call: TRBJ1-3
d_call: .

cdr3_aa: CASSESRQGLVEQYF
cdr3_nt: TGTGCCAGCAGCGAGTCGCGCCAGGGATTGGTCGAGCAGTACTTC
clone_size: .
v_call: TRBV16
j_call: TRBJ2-7
d_call: .

cdr3_aa: CASTPGQGADGANVLTF
cdr3_nt: TGCGCCAGCACCCCGGGACAGGGGGCGGATGGGGCCAACGTCCTGACTTTC
clone_size: many
v_call: TRBV5-1
j_call: TRBJ2-6
d_call: TRBD1

cdr3_aa: CASTATGGREQYF
cdr3_nt: TGTGCCAGCACCGCCACAGGGGGTCGAGAGCAGTACTTC
clone_size: few
v_call: TRBV12-3/TRBV12-4
j_call: TRBJ2-7
d_call: TRBD1

cdr3_aa: CASSFGTGGLNEQYF
cdr3_nt: TGTGCCAGCAGCTTCGGGACAGGGGGCCTCAACGAGCAGTACTTC
clone_size: few
v_call: TRBV7-3
j_call: TRBJ2-7
d_call: TRBD1

cdr3_aa: CASRVLAQNTGELFF
cdr3_nt: TGCGCCAGCAGGGTACTAGCGCAGAACACCGGGGAGCTGTTTTTT
clone_size: few
v_call: TRBV5-1
j_call: TRBJ2-2
d_call: TRBD2

cdr3_aa: CASSASPGARSEQFF
cdr3_nt: TGTGCCAGCTCCGCCTCCCCAGGGGCAAGAAGTGAGCAGTTCTTC
clone_size: .
v_call: TRBV18
j_call: TRBJ2-1
d_call: .

cdr3_aa: CASATGGPGELFF
cdr3_nt: TGCGCCAGCGCCACAGGGGGCCCCGGGGAGCTGTTTTTT
clone_size: .
v_call: TRBV5-1
j_call: TRBJ2-2
d_call: TRBD1

cdr3_aa: CASSSSTSGDTDTQYF
cdr3_nt: TGTGCCAGCAGTTCCTCGACTAGCGGAGACACAGATACGCAGTATTTT
clone_size: .
v_call: TRBV6-5
j_call: TRBJ2-3
d_call: TRBD2

cdr3_aa: CASSYSGTAQETQYF
cdr3_nt: TGTGCCAGCAGCTACTCCGGGACAGCCCAAGAGACCCAGTACTTC
clone_size: many
v_call: TRBV7-2
j_call: TRBJ2-5
d_call: TRBD1

cdr3_aa: CAWSVGTKTEAFF
cdr3_nt: TGTGCCTGGAGTGTAGGGACAAAGACTGAAGCTTTCTTT
clone_size: few
v_call: TRBV30
j_call: TRBJ1-1
d_call: .

cdr3_aa: CASSYRYRPLEQYF
cdr3_nt: TGTGCCAGCAGTTACCGGTACAGGCCCCTCGAGCAGTACTTC
clone_size: few
v_call: TRBV6-2/TRBV6-3
j_call: TRBJ2-7
d_call: .

cdr3_aa: CASTPDGLETQYF
cdr3_nt: TGTGCCAGCACCCCAGACGGGCTGGAGACCCAGTACTTC
clone_size: .
v_call: TRBV11-2
j_call: TRBJ2-5
d_call: .

cdr3_aa: CASSPSPVSGANVLTF
cdr3_nt: TGCGCCAGCAGCCCAAGTCCGGTATCTGGGGCCAACGTCCTGACTTTC
clone_size: .
v_call: TRBV5-1
j_call: TRBJ2-6
d_call: .

cdr3_aa: CSARVPGETQYF
cdr3_nt: TGCAGTGCTAGAGTCCCTGGGGAGACCCAGTACTTC
clone_size: .
v_call: TRBV20-1
j_call: TRBJ2-5
d_call: .

cdr3_aa: CASSPRLAHEKNIQYF
cdr3_nt: TGCGCCAGCAGCCCACGACTAGCGCATGAAAAAAACATTCAGTACTTC
clone_size: .
v_call: TRBV4-1
j_call: TRBJ2-4
d_call: TRBD2

cdr3_aa: CASSYGQPAEAFF
cdr3_nt: TGTGCCAGCAGTTACGGGCAGCCGGCTGAAGCTTTCTTT
clone_size: few
v_call: TRBV6-5
j_call: TRBJ1-1
d_call: .

cdr3_aa: CASRTSGAEETRYF
cdr3_nt: TGTGCCAGCAGGACGAGCGGGGCCGAGGAGACCCGGTACTTC
clone_size: .
v_call: TRBV12-3/TRBV12-4
j_call: TRBJ2-5
d_call: TRBD2

cdr3_aa: CASSVTAGTHDETQYF
cdr3_nt: TGTGCCAGCAGCGTAACGGCGGGAACTCATGATGAGACCCAGTACTTC
clone_size: .
v_call: TRBV9
j_call: TRBJ2-5
d_call: .

cdr3_aa: CASSESTRGAAYNEQFF
cdr3_nt: TGCGCCAGCAGTGAGTCGACTCGAGGGGCCGCCTACAATGAGCAGTTCTTC
clone_size: few
v_call: TRBV10-2
j_call: TRBJ2-1
d_call: .

cdr3_aa: CASLSIQDVTEAFF
cdr3_nt: TGTGCCAGCCTAAGTATACAGGACGTGACTGAAGCTTTCTTT
clone_size: few
v_call: TRBV6-6
j_call: TRBJ1-1
d_call: .

cdr3_aa: CASSAGTGIWTEAFF
cdr3_nt: TGTGCCAGCAGCGCCGGGACAGGGATATGGACTGAAGCTTTCTTT
clone_size: few
v_call: TRBV9
j_call: TRBJ1-1
d_call: TRBD1

cdr3_aa: CASSEQRGYETQYF
cdr3_nt: TGTGCCAGCAGCGAGCAGCGGGGTTATGAGACCCAGTACTTC
clone_size: few
v_call: TRBV5-4
j_call: TRBJ2-5
d_call: TRBD2

cdr3_aa: CASSFHRLGGELFF
cdr3_nt: TGTGCCAGCAGTTTCCACAGGTTGGGCGGGGAGCTGTTTTTT
clone_size: .
v_call: TRBV27
j_call: TRBJ2-2
d_call: .

cdr3_aa: CASRGGGHSGANVLTF
cdr3_nt: TGTGCCAGCAGAGGGGGAGGCCACTCTGGGGCCAACGTCCTGACTTTC
clone_size: few
v_call: TRBV25-1
j_call: TRBJ2-6
d_call: .

cdr3_aa: CASGPKTGGNEQFF
cdr3_nt: TGTGCTAGTGGTCCAAAAACAGGGGGCAATGAGCAGTTCTTC
clone_size: .
v_call: TRBV12-5
j_call: TRBJ2-1
d_call: TRBD1

cdr3_aa: CAISELDSSYEQYF
cdr3_nt: TGTGCCATCAGTGAATTGGACAGCTCCTACGAGCAGTACTTC
clone_size: few
v_call: TRBV10-3
j_call: TRBJ2-7
d_call: .

cdr3_aa: CASSEGPTSSYEQYF
cdr3_nt: TGTGCCAGCAGTGAAGGTCCAACAAGCTCCTACGAGCAGTACTTC
clone_size: few
v_call: TRBV6-1
j_call: TRBJ2-7
d_call: .

cdr3_aa: CASRAGLTYEQYF
cdr3_nt: TGTGCCAGCAGAGCCGGGTTAACCTACGAGCAGTACTTC
clone_size: few
v_call: TRBV6-6
j_call: TRBJ2-7
d_call: .

cdr3_aa: CASSLLSGMGETQYF
cdr3_nt: TGTGCCAGCAGCTTATTATCAGGGATGGGAGAGACCCAGTACTTC
clone_size: few
v_call: TRBV7-3
j_call: TRBJ2-5
d_call: .

cdr3_aa: CASSRGLADNEQFF
cdr3_nt: TGTGCCAGCAGCAGAGGACTAGCAGACAATGAGCAGTTCTTC
clone_size: few
v_call: TRBV5-5
j_call: TRBJ2-1
d_call: TRBD2

cdr3_aa: CSAKDWLAKNIQYF
cdr3_nt: TGCAGTGCTAAGGACTGGCTAGCCAAAAACATTCAGTACTTC
clone_size: .
v_call: TRBV20-1
j_call: TRBJ2-4
d_call: .

cdr3_aa: CAWSRTGGTEAFF
cdr3_nt: TGTGCCTGGAGTCGGACAGGGGGGACTGAAGCTTTCTTT
clone_size: .
v_call: TRBV30
j_call: TRBJ1-1
d_call: TRBD1

cdr3_aa: CAWSVTGLSRSF
cdr3_nt: TGTGCCTGGAGTGTAACCGGCTTAAGCCGAAGCTTC
clone_size: .
v_call: TRBV30
j_call: TRBJ1-2
d_call: .

cdr3_aa: CASSPSSGGENEQFF
cdr3_nt: TGTGCCAGCAGCCCCTCTAGCGGGGGCGAGAATGAGCAGTTCTTC
clone_size: .
v_call: TRBV7-7
j_call: TRBJ2-1
d_call: TRBD2

cdr3_aa: CASSLGDRGDTQYF
cdr3_nt: TGTGCCAGCAGTTTAGGGGACAGGGGCGATACGCAGTATTTT
clone_size: .
v_call: TRBV12-3/TRBV12-4
j_call: TRBJ2-3
d_call: TRBD1